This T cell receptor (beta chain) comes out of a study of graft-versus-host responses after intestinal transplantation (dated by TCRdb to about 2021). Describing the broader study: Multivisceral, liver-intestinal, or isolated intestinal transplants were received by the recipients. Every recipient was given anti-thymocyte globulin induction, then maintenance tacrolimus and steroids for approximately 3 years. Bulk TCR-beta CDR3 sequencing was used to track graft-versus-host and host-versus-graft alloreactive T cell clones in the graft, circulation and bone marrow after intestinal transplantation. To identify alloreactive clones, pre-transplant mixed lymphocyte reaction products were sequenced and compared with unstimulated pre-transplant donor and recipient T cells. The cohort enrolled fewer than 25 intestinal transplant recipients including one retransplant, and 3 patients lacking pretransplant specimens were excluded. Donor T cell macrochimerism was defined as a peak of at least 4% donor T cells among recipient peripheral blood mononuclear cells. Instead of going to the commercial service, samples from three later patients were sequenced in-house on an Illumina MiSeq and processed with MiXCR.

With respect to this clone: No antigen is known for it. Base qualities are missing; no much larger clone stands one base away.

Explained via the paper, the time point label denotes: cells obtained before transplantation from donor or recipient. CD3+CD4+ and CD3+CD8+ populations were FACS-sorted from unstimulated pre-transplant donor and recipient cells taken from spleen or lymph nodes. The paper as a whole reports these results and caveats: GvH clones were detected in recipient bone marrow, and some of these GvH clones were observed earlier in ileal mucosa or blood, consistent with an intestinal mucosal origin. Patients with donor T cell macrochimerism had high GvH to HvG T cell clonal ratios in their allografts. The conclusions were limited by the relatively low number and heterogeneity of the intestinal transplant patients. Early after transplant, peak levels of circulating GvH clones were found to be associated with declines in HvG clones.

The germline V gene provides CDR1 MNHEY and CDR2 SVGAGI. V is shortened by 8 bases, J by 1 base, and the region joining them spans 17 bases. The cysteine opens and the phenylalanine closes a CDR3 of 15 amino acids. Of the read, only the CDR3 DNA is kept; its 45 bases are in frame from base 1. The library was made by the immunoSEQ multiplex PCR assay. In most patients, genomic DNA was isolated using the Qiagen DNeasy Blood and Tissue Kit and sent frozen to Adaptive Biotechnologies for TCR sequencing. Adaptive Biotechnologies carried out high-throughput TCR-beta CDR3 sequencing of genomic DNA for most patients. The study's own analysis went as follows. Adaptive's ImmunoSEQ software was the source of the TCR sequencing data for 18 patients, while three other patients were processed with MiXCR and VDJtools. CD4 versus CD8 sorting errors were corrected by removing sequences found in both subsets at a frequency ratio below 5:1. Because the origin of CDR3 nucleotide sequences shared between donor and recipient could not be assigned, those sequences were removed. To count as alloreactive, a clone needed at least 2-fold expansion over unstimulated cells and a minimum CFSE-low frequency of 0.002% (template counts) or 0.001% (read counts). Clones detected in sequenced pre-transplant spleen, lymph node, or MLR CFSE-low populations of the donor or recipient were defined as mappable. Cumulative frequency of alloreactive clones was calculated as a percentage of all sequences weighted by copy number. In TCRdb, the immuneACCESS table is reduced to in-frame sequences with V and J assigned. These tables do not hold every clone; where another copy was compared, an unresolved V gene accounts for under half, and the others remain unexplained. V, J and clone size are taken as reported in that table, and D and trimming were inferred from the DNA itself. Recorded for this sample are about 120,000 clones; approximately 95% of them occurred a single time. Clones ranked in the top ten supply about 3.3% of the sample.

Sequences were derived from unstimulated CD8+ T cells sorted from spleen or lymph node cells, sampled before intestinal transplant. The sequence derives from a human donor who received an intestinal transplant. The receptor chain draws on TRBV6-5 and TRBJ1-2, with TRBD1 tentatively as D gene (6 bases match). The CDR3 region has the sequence CASVAGDLSNYGYTF. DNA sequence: TGTGCCAGCGTTGCAGGGGATTTGAGTAACTATGGCTACACCTTC.